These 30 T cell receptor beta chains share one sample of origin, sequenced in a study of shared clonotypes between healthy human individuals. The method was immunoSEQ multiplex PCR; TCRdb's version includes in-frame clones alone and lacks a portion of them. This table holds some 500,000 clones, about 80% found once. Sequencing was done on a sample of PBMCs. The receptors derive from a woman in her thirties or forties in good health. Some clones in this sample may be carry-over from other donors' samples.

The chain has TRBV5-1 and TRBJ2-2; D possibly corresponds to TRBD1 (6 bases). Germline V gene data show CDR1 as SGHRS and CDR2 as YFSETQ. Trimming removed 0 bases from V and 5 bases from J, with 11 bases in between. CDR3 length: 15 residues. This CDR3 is CASSLEDSRTGELFF. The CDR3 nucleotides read TGCGCCAGCAGCTTGGAGGACAGTCGGACCGGGGAGCTGTTTTTT.

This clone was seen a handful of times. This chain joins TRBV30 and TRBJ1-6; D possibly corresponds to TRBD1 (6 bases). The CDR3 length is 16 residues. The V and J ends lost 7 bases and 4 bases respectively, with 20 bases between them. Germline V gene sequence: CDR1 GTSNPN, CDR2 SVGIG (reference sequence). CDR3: CAYATGQSVYNSPLHF. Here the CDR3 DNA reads TGTGCCTACGCCACAGGGCAATCGGTGTATAATTCACCCCTCCACTTT. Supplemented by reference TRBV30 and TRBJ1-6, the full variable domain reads SQTIHQWPATLVQPVGSPLSLECTVEGTSNPNLYWYRQAAGRGLQLLFYSVGIGQISSEVPQNLSASRPQDRQFILSSKKLLLSDSGFYLCAYATGQSVYNSPLHFGNGTRLTVT.

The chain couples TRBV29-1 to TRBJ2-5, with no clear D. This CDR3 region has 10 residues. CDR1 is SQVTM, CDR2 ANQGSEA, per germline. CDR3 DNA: TGCAGACCCTGCCCATCGACCCAGTACTTC. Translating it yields CRPCPSTQYF. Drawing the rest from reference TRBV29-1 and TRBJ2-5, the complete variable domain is SAVISQKPSRDICQRGTSLTIQCQVDSQVTMMFWYRQQPGQSLTLIATANQGSEATYESGFVIDKFPISRPNLTFSTLTVSNMSPEDSSIYLCRPCPSTQYFGPGTRLLVL.

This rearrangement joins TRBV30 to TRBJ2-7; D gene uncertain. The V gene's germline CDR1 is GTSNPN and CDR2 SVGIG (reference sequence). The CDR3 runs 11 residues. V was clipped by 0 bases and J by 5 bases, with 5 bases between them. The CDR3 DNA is TGTGCCTGGAGTGTGGTAGACGAGCAGTACTTC. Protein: CAWSVVDEQYF.

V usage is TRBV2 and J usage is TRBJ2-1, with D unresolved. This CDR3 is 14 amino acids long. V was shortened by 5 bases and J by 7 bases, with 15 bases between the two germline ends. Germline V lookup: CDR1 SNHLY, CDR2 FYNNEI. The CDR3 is CASSMQSSANEQFF. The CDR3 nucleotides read TGTGCCAGCAGTATGCAGAGTTCGGCAAATGAGCAGTTCTTC. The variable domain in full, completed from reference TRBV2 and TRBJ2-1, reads EPEVTQTPSHQVTQMGQEVILRCVPISNHLYFYWYRQILGQKVEFLVSFYNNEISEKSEIFDDQFSVERPDGSNFTLKIRSTKLEDSAMYFCASSMQSSANEQFFGPGTRLTVL.

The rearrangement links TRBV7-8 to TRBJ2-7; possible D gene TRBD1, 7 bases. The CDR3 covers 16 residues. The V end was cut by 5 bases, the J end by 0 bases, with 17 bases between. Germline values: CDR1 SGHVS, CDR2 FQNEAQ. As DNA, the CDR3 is TGTGCCAGCAGCAGCTCCAGGGGGACTTACTCCTACGAGCAGTACTTC. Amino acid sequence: CASSSSRGTYSYEQYF.

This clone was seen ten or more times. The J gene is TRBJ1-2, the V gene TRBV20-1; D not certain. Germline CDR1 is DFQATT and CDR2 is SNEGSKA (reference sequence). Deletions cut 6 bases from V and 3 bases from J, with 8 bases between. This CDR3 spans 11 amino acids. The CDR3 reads CSASEDYGYTF. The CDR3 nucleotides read TGCAGTGCCTCCGAGGACTATGGCTACACCTTC.

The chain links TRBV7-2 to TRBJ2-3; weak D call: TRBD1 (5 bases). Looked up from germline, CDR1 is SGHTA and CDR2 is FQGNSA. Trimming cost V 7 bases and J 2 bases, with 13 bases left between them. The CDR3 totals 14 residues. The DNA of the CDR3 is TGTGCCAGCACTACAGGTTTCGCCACAGATACGCAGTATTTT. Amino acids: CASTTGFATDTQYF. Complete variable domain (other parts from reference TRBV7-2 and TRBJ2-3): GAGVSQSPSNKVTEKGKDVELRCDPISGHTALYWYRQSLGQGLEFLIYFQGNSAPDKSGLPSDRFSAERTGGSVSTLTIQRTQQEDSAVYLCASTTGFATDTQYFGPGTRLTVL.

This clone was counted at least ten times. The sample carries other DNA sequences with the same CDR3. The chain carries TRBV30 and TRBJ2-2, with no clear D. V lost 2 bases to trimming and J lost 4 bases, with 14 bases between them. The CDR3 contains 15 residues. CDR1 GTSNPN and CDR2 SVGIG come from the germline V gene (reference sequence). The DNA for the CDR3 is TGTGCCTGGAGTCGCGGAGAGTGGGCCACCGGGGAGCTGTTTTTT. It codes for CAWSRGEWATGELFF.

CDR3 nucleotide sequence: TGTGCCAGCAGCTTAGTCGTAGGGGCAACTAATGAAAAACTGTTTTTT. Translation gives CASSLVVGATNEKLFF. This rearrangement joins TRBV7-9 to TRBJ1-4, with a weak D call TRBD1 (5 bases). The V and J ends lost 1 base and 0 bases respectively, with 9 bases between them. This CDR3 has 16 amino acids. Germline V gene sequence: CDR1 SEHNR, CDR2 FQNEAQ (reference sequence).

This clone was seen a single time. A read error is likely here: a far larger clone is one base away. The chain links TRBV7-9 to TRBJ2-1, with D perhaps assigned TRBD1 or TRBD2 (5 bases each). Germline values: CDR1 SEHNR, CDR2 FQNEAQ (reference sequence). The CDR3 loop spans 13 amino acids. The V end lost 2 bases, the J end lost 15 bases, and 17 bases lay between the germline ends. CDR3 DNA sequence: TGTGCCAGCAGCTTATCCCAGGGACGGGTGGTGTTCTTC. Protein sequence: CASSLSQGRVVFF.

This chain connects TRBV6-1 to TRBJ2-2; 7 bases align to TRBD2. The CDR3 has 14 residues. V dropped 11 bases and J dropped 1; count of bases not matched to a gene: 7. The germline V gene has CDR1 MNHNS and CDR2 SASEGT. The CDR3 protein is CAVGGILNTGELFF. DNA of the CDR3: TGTGCCGTCGGGGGGATATTGAACACCGGGGAGCTGTTTTTT.

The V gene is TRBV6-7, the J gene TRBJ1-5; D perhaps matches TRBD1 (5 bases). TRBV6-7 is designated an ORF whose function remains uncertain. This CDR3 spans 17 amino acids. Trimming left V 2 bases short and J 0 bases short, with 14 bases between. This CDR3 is CASSYADRPNSNQPQHF. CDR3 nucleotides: TGTGCCAGCAGTTACGCCGACAGACCAAATAGCAATCAGCCCCAGCATTTT.

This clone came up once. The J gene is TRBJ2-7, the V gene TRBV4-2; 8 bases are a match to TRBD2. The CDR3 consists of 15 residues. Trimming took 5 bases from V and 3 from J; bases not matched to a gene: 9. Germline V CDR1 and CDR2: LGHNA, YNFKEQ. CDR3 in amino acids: CASSLAVAGIYEQYF. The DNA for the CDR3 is TGTGCCAGCAGCTTAGCCGTAGCGGGGATCTACGAGCAGTACTTC.

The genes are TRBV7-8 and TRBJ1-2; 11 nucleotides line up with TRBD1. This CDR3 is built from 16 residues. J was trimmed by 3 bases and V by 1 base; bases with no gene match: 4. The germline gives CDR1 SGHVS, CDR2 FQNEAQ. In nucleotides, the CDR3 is TGTGCCAGCAGCTTAGGAAGGACAGGGGGCTACTATGGCTACACCTTC. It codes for CASSLGRTGGYYGYTF. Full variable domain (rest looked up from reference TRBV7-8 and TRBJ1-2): GAGVSQSPRYKVAKRGQDVALRCDPISGHVSLFWYQQALGQGPEFLTYFQNEAQLDKSGLPSDRFFAERPEGSVSTLKIQRTQQEDSAVYLCASSLGRTGGYYGYTFGSGTRLTVV.

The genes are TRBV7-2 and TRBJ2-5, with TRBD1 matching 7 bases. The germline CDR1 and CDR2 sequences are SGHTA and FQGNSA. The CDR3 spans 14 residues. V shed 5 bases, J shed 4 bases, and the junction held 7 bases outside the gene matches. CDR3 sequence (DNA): TGTGCCAGCAGCCCCCGTAGGGGGCCAGAGACCCAGTACTTC. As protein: CASSPRRGPETQYF.

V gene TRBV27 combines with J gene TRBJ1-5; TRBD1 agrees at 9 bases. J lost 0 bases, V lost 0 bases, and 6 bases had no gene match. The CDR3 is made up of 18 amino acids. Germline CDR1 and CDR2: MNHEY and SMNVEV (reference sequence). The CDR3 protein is CASSLSGTGLDSNQPQHF. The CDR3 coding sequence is TGTGCCAGCAGTTTATCCGGGACAGGGTTGGATAGCAATCAGCCCCAGCATTTT.

The CDR3 nucleotides are TGTGCCAGCATGACGGGGGGAGTTAATGAAAAACTGTTTTTT. Translating gives CASMTGGVNEKLFF. V is TRBV28 and J is TRBJ1-4; D is perhaps TRBD1 (5 bases). This CDR3 comprises 14 residues. CDR1 is MDHEN and CDR2 is SYDVKM in the germline V gene. Trimming took off 7 bases at V and 4 bases at J, with 13 bases between the two ends.

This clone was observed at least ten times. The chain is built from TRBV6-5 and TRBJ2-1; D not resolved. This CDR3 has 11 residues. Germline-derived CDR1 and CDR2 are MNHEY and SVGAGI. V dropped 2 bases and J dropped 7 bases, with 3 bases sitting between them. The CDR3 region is CASSYLNEQFF. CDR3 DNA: TGTGCCAGCAGTTACCTAAATGAGCAGTTCTTC.

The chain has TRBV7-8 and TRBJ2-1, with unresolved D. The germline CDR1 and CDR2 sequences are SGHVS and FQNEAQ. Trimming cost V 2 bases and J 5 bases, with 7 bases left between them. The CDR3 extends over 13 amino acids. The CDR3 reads CASSLKPHNEQFF. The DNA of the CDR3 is TGTGCCAGCAGCTTAAAACCCCACAATGAGCAGTTCTTC.

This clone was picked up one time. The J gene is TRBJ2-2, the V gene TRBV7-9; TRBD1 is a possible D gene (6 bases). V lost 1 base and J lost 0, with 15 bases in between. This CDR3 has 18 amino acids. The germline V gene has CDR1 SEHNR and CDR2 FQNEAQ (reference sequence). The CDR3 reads CASSLVSRPGANTGELFF. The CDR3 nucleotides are TGTGCCAGCAGCTTAGTTTCGAGACCAGGGGCGAACACCGGGGAGCTGTTTTTT.

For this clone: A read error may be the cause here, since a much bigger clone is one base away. This CDR3 is CAWSTQGAAEASF. The DNA for the CDR3 is TGTGCCTGGAGTACGCAGGGGGCGGCTGAAGCTTCCTTT. The chain has TRBV30 and TRBJ1-1, with 8 bases fitting TRBD1. This CDR3 has 13 amino acids. Looked up from germline, CDR1 is GTSNPN and CDR2 is SVGIG (reference sequence).

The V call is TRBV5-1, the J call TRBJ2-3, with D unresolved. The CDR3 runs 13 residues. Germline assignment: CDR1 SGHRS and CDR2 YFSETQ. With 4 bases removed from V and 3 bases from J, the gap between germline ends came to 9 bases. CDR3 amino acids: CASSPTQTDTQYF. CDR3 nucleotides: TGCGCCAGCAGCCCTACTCAAACAGATACGCAGTATTTT.

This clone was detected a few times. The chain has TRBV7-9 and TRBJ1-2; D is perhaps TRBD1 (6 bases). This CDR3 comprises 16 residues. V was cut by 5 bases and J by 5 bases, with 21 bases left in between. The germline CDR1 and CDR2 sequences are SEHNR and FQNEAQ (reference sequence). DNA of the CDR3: TGTGCCAGCAGCCCTTACGACAGGTCCGAGACTTATGGCTACACCTTC. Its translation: CASSPYDRSETYGYTF.

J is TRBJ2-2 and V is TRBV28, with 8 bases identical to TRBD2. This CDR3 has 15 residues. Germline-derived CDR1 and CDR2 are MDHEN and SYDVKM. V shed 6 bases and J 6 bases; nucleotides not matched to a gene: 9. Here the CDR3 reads CASSPPGGLPGELFF. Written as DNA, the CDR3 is TGTGCCAGCAGCCCTCCGGGGGGGTTACCCGGGGAGCTGTTTTTT.

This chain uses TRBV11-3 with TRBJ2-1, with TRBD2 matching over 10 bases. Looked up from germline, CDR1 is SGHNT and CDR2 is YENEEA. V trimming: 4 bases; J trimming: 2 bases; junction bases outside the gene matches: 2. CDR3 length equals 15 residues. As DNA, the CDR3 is TGTGCCAGCAGCTCACTAGCGGGACCCTACAATGAGCAGTTCTTC. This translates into CASSSLAGPYNEQFF.

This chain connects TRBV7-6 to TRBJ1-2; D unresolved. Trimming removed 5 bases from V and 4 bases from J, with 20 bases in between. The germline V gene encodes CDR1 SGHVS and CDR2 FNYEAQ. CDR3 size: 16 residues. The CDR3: CASSPAGSGWGYGYTF. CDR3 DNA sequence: TGTGCCAGCAGCCCCGCCGGGAGTGGCTGGGGCTATGGCTACACCTTC.

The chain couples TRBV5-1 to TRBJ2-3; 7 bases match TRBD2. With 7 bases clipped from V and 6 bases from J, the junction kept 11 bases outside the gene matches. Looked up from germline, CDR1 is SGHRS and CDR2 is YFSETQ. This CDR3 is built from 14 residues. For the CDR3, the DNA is TGCGCCAGCGGACTAGGAGGGGTCGAGGATACGCAGTATTTT. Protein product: CASGLGGVEDTQYF.

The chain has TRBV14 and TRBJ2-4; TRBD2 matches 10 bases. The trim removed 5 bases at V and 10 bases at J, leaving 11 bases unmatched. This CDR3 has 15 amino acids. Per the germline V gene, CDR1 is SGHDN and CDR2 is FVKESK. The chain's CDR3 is CASSSRLAGPSIQYF. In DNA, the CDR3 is TGTGCCAGCAGCTCCCGACTAGCGGGTCCAAGTATTCAGTACTTC.

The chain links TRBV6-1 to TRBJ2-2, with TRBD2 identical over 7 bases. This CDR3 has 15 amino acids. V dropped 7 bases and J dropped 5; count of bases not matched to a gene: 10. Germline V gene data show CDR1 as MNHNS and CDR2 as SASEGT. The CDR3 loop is CASTDLAELTGELFF. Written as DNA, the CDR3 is TGTGCCAGCACCGACCTAGCGGAGTTAACCGGGGAGCTGTTTTTT.